These 3 T cell receptor beta chains share one sample of origin, sequenced in a study of blood T cell repertoires in COVID-19. Here immunoSEQ multiplex PCR was the method, and the copy in TCRdb shows in-frame clones only, minus some. The sample lists around 43,000 clones; roughly 88% were seen once. The sequenced sample was peripheral blood. These receptors were collected from a woman over 75 with acute or convalescent COVID-19.

The sample holds one count of this clone. The rearrangement uses TRBV2 and TRBJ2-1; D perhaps matches TRBD2 (5 bases). Trimming took 4 bases from V and 7 from J, leaving 14 bases between them. Germline V lookup: CDR1 SNHLY, CDR2 FYNNEI. The CDR3 has 14 amino acids. CDR3 amino acids: CASSGGYLENEQFF. The CDR3 DNA follows: TGTGCCAGCAGTGGAGGGTATCTAGAGAATGAGCAGTTCTTC. Variable domain in full (rest from reference TRBV2 and TRBJ2-1): EPEVTQTPSHQVTQMGQEVILRCVPISNHLYFYWYRQILGQKVEFLVSFYNNEISEKSEIFDDQFSVERPDGSNFTLKIRSTKLEDSAMYFCASSGGYLENEQFFGPGTRLTVL.

V gene TRBV5-6 combines with J gene TRBJ2-2; D is possibly TRBD2 (6 bases). The germline gives CDR1 SGHDT, CDR2 YYEEEE. This CDR3 spans 14 amino acids. Trimming left V 7 bases short and J 6 bases short, with 16 bases between. The chain's CDR3 is CASLDAGKAGELFF. Written as DNA, the CDR3 is TGTGCCAGCCTCGACGCGGGGAAGGCCGGGGAGCTGTTTTTT.

The chain uses TRBV2 and TRBJ2-5; possible D gene TRBD2, 5 bases. Deletions cut 6 bases from V and 3 bases from J, with 11 bases between. The germline CDR1 and CDR2 sequences are SNHLY and FYNNEI. The CDR3 contains 13 residues. This CDR3 reads CASSGGLKETQYF. The DNA of the CDR3 is TGTGCCAGCAGCGGAGGACTTAAAGAGACCCAGTACTTC.